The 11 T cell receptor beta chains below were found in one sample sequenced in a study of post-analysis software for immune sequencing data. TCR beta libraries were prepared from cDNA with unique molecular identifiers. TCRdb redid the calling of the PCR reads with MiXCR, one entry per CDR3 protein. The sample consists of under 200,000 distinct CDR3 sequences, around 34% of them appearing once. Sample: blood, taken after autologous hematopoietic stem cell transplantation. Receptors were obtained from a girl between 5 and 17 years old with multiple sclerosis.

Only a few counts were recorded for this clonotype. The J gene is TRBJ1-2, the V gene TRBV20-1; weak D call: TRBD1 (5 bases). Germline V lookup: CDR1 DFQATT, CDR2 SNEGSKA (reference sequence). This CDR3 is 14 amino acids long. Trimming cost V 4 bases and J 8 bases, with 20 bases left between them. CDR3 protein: CSAITSGLREGYTF. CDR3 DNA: TGCAGTGCTATTACCTCAGGGCTTAGGGAGGGCTACACCTTC.

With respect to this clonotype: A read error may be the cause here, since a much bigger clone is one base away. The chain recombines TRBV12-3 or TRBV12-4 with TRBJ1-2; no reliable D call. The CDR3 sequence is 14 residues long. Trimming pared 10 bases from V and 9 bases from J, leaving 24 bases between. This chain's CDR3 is CATGEIAMRRSYTF. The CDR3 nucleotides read TGTGCCACCGGGGAGATTGCCATGCGCCGGAGCTACACCTTC.

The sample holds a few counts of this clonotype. The CDR3, as DNA: TGTGCCAGCAGAGATCTACAGGGGCCTGACTATGGCTACACCTTC. Its translation: CASRDLQGPDYGYTF. The chain carries TRBV6-2 or TRBV6-3 and TRBJ1-2, with 7 bases fitting TRBD1. The V gene's germline CDR1 is MNHEY and CDR2 SVGEGT. This CDR3 contains 15 residues. The J segment lost 3 bases and the V segment lost 6 bases, leaving 10 bases of the junction unmatched.

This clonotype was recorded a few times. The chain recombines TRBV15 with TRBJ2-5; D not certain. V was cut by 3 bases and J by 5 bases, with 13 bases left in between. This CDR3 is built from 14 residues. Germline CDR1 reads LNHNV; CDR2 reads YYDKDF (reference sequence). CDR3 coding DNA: TGTGCCACCAGCAGGGATGTATTAGGGGAGACCCAGTACTTC. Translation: CATSRDVLGETQYF.

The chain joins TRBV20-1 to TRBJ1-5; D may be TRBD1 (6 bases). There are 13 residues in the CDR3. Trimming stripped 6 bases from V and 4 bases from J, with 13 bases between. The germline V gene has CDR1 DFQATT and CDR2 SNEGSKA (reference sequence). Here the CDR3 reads CSAKTTGNQPQHF. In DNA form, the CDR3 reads TGCAGTGCAAAGACTACAGGGAATCAGCCCCAGCATTTT.

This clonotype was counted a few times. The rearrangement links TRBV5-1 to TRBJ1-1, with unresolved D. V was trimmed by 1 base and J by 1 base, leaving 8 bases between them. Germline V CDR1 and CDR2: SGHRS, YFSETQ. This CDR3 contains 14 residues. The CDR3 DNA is TGCGCCAGCAGCTTGCAACGGGGGAACACTGAAGCTTTCTTT. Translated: CASSLQRGNTEAFF.

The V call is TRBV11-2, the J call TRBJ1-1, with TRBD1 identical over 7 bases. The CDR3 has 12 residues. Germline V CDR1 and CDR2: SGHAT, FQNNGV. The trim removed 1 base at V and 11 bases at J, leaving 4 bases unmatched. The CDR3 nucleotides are TGTGCCAGCAGCTTAGTGTCAGGGGGGGCTTTCTTT. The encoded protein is CASSLVSGGAFF.

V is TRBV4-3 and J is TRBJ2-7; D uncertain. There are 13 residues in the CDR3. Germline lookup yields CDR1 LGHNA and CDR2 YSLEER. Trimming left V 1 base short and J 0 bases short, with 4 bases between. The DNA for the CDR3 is TGCGCCAGCAGCCAAGCAGTCTCCTACGAGCAGTACTTC. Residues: CASSQAVSYEQYF.

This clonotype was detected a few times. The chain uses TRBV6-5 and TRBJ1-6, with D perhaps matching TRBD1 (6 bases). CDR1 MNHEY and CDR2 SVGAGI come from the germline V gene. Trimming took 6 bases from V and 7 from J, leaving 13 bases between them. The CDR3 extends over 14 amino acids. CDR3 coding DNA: TGTGCCAGCAGCCAAGGGGGGATGAATTCACCCCTCCACTTT. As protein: CASSQGGMNSPLHF.

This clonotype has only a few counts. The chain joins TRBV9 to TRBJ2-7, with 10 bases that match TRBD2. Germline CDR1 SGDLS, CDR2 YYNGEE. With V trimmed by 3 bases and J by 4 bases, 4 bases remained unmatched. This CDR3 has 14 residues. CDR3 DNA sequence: TGTGCCAGCAGCGCTACGACTAGCGGGTACGAGCAGTACTTC. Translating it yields CASSATTSGYEQYF.

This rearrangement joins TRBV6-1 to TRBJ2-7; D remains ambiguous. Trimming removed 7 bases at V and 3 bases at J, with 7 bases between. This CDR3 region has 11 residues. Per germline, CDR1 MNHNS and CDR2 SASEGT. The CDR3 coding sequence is TGTGCCAGCATCCAGCGCTACGAGCAGTACTTC. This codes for CASIQRYEQYF.